This T cell receptor beta chain emerged from a study of shared clonotypes between healthy human individuals. The CDR3 runs to 13 residues. The germline CDR1 and CDR2 sequences are GTSNPN and SVGIG (reference sequence). V was pared by 7 bases and J by 2 bases, with 11 bases between. On this clone: Its antigen is not known.

Study-level results: In having few donors, the study represented limited genetic and exposure-history diversity.

Profiling relied on immunoSEQ multiplex PCR, and the TCRdb table lists in-frame clones only, not all of them. Among about 2 million clones listed, over 85% were seen once. As defined, naive CD8 cells were CD45RO-negative and positively selected for CCR7, with terminally differentiated effector memory CD45RA+ cells excluded. The chain carries TRBV30 and TRBJ1-4; D gene unclear. Source material: naive CD8+ T cells sorted from blood. This clonotype originated in a man younger than 35 in good health. CDR3 protein: CASRRSTNEKLFF. The CDR3 DNA follows: TGTGCCTCACGACGAAGTACTAATGAAAAACTGTTTTTT.